The present entry profiles one TCR beta chain with its context. Antigen specificity is unknown. These data come from a study of Ad26.COV2.S vaccination and SARS-CoV-2 variants. Treatment defined: around 19 received Ad26.COV2.S at low or high dose, single or two shots; 5 received placebo; per-sample allocation not given. Day 63 following the first vaccine or placebo injection was when the samples were taken. Wuhan-strain spike was delivered by a replication-incompetent Ad26 vector. Overall study findings and caveats: Higher spike-specific TCR breadth was found in vaccine recipients than in placebo recipients.

The repertoire was sequenced with immunoSEQ multiplex PCR; TCRdb's copy has only in-frame clones and lacks some. The top ten hold about 5% of the sample, which has around 340,000 clones, 85% to 90% seen once. The sample was peripheral blood, taken in a trial of Ad26.COV2.S vaccine versus placebo. The origin of this receptor is a person between 18 and 65 years old who received the Ad26.COV2.S COVID-19 vaccine or a placebo.

CDR3: CASSPGDTEAFF. In DNA, the CDR3 is TGTGCCAGCTCACCAGGAGACACTGAAGCTTTCTTT. This sequence joins TRBV18 and TRBJ1-1; no definite D call. The germline V gene encodes CDR1 KGHSH and CDR2 LQKENI. The CDR3 loop spans 12 amino acids. The V end lost 2 bases, the J end lost 3 bases, and 4 bases lay between the germline ends.